These T cell receptor beta chains were read from a single sample in a study of cytomegalovirus exposure and HLA in healthy donors. Libraries were prepared by immunoSEQ multiplex PCR; TCRdb keeps only in-frame clonotypes and omits some of them. The sample has about 72,000 clones, about 81% seen once. Sample: PBMCs. The receptors here all came from a human donor in good health. Both conserved end residues are part of each CDR3. D genes are given only for firm matches. The size field is filled for only some rows; it gives once, few, many or a size class.

TRBJ2-7,TRBD1,NA,TRBV7-6,TGTGCCAGCAGCTACGCCGGGACAGACTCCTACGAGCAGTACTTC,CASSYAGTDSYEQYF
TRBJ2-3,NA,NA,TRBV5-4,TGTGCCAGCAGCCTGGACAGCCATAGCACAGATACGCAGTATTTT,CASSLDSHSTDTQYF
TRBJ2-4,TRBD2,NA,TRBV19,TGTGCCAGTAGTATGGAGCGGGGGGCCTCCAGAAACATTCAGTACTTC,CASSMERGASRNIQYF
TRBJ2-3,NA,NA,TRBV10-3,TGTGCCATCAGTGAGTCTGGAGGCGGCACAGATACGCAGTATTTT,CAISESGGGTDTQYF
TRBJ2-2,NA,NA,TRBV18,TGTGCCAGCTCACCGGATCGAGGGACCGGGGAGCTGTTTTTT,CASSPDRGTGELFF
TRBJ1-4,NA,NA,TRBV28,TGTGCCAGCAGTTTAGCCCTCGGGGGGACTAATAATGAAAAACTGTTTTTT,CASSLALGGTNNEKLFF
TRBJ1-6,TRBD1,NA,TRBV28,TGTGCCAGCGGGACAGGGACCTCACCCCTCCACTTT,CASGTGTSPLHF
TRBJ1-1,NA,once,TRBV7-9,TGTGCCAGCAGCCCCCGACCGCTGGGGGCTCGCACTGAAGCTTTCTTT,CASSPRPLGARTEAFF
TRBJ2-5,TRBD2,NA,TRBV7-6,TGTGCCAGCAGCTTTCCCGGGACTAGCGGAGGGTCCCAGTACTTC,CASSFPGTSGGSQYF
TRBJ2-4,NA,NA,TRBV11-2,TGTGCCAGCAGCTTAGGCCCTAGCAAAAACATTCAGTACTTC,CASSLGPSKNIQYF
TRBJ1-4,TRBD1,few,TRBV7-2,TGTGCCAGCAGGGCCCCGGGACAGGGCTCGGGGTCTAATGAAAAACTGTTTTTT,CASRAPGQGSGSNEKLFF
TRBJ2-3,TRBD2,NA,TRBV5-1,TGCGCCAGCAGCTCCCAGGCCCCAGCTAGCGGGGGTATCTATGGCACAGATACGCAGTATTTT,CASSSQAPASGGIYGTDTQYF
TRBJ2-7,TRBD2,NA,TRBV2,TGTGCCAGCAGAGGACTAGCGGGGGTTTACGAGCAGTACTTC,CASRGLAGVYEQYF
TRBJ2-3,NA,NA,TRBV6-5,TGTGCCAGCAGTTACGGGGCGGGGCACACAGATACGCAGTATTTT,CASSYGAGHTDTQYF
TRBJ2-7,TRBD2,NA,TRBV19,TGTGCCAGTAGTATAGGAGGGCTAGCGGGGGATGAGCAGTACTTC,CASSIGGLAGDEQYF
TRBJ1-2,NA,once,TRBV13,TGTGCCAGCAGCTTTGGAGTAGGGGGTGACTATGGCTACACCTTC,CASSFGVGGDYGYTF
TRBJ1-1,TRBD1,few,TRBV6-1,TGTGCCAGCAGTGACAACAGGGGTCTAGGCACTGAAGCTTTCTTT,CASSDNRGLGTEAFF
TRBJ1-2,TRBD1,NA,TRBV2,TGTGCCAGCAGAAAGCCGGACAGGGGGGAGTATGGCTACACCTTC,CASRKPDRGEYGYTF
TRBJ2-7,TRBD2,NA,TRBV27,TGTGCCAGCAGCGGGGGGGCAACGGTGGAGCAGTACTTC,CASSGGATVEQYF
TRBJ2-7,NA,NA,TRBV5-1,TGCGCCAGCAGCCCCACCGGGGGACGGAGTGTCTACGAGCAGTACTTC,CASSPTGGRSVYEQYF
TRBJ2-3,TRBD1,NA,TRBV9,TGTGCCAGCAGCACACAGGGGAGCACAGATACGCAGTATTTT,CASSTQGSTDTQYF
TRBJ2-7,NA,NA,TRBV7-2,TGTGCCAGCAGCACCTCCGGGACTCAAAGCTCCTACGAGCAGTACTTC,CASSTSGTQSSYEQYF
TRBJ1-2,TRBD1,NA,TRBV4-3,TGCGCCAGCAGCCAAGATGGACAGGGGGGCAACTATGGCTACACCTTC,CASSQDGQGGNYGYTF
TRBJ1-4,NA,NA,TRBV18,TGTGCCAGCTCACCGAGGGGACACGGAATTAATGAAAAACTGTTTTTT,CASSPRGHGINEKLFF
TRBJ2-7,TRBD2,NA,TRBV2,TGTGCCAGCAGCGGTTCTAGCGGGAGCTCCTACGAGCAGTACTTC,CASSGSSGSSYEQYF
TRBJ2-4,NA,once,TRBV7-2,TGTGCCAGCCACTTGGGGGGAGCCAAAAACATTCAGTACTTC,CASHLGGAKNIQYF
TRBJ1-6,NA,NA,TRBV5-5,TGTGCCAGCAGAGGAGGGACCGCGAGTAATTCACCCCTCCACTTT,CASRGGTASNSPLHF
TRBJ2-5,NA,NA,TRBV6-6,TGTGCCAGCAGTTACGGCGCGGGGGCACAAGAGACCCAGTACTTC,CASSYGAGAQETQYF
TRBJ2-5,TRBD2,NA,TRBV14,TGTGCCAGCAGCCAAGATCCAGCGGGGGGGCGGGAGACCCAGTACTTC,CASSQDPAGGRETQYF
TRBJ1-1,TRBD1,NA,TRBV6-5,TGTGCCAGCAGGCGCGCAGGGGGCAGGGAAGCTTTCTTT,CASRRAGGREAFF
TRBJ2-2,NA,NA,TRBV7-3,TGTGCCAGCAGCTTAAATGGAGGCGGGAACACCGGGGAGCTGTTTTTT,CASSLNGGGNTGELFF
TRBJ2-1,TRBD2,NA,TRBV7-3,TGTGCCAGCAGCTACGGCCCTAGCGGGGGGGCAGGAGAGCAGTTCTTC,CASSYGPSGGAGEQFF
TRBJ1-1,NA,NA,TRBV7-6,TGTGCCAGCAGCTTACGACCTCGTATTGCACAGTCGAACACTGAAGCTTTCTTT,CASSLRPRIAQSNTEAFF
TRBJ2-7,TRBD1,NA,TRBV27,TGTGCCAGCAGTTACAGGGGGGATTCCTACGAGCAGTACTTC,CASSYRGDSYEQYF
TRBJ2-1,TRBD2,NA,TRBV28,TGTGCCAGCAGTTCCTATAAGCGGGGGGGGGATTTCAATGAGCAGTTCTTC,CASSSYKRGGDFNEQFF
TRBJ2-1,TRBD2,NA,TRBV27,TGTGCCAGCAGTTTATGGGGGACTAGCGGGGGAAGCTCCTACAATGAGCAGTTCTTC,CASSLWGTSGGSSYNEQFF
TRBJ2-5,TRBD2,NA,TRBV7-9,TGTTCCAGCAGCTTAGAGGCTAGCGGGGTAGAGACCCAGTACTTC,CSSSLEASGVETQYF
TRBJ1-6,NA,NA,TRBV27,TGTGCCAGCAGTTTATTATCCAGCTCCTATAATTCACCCCTCCACTTT,CASSLLSSSYNSPLHF
TRBJ2-7,TRBD1,NA,TRBV30,TGTGCCTGGAGTGGACAGGGTTACGAGCAGTACTTC,CAWSGQGYEQYF
TRBJ1-2,NA,NA,TRBV5-6,TGTGCCAGCAGCTTGGGCCCCGGAGATGGCTACACCTTC,CASSLGPGDGYTF
TRBJ1-6,NA,NA,TRBV11-2,TGTGCCAGCAGCTTACTACAGTTAACTAATTCACCCCTCCACTTT,CASSLLQLTNSPLHF
TRBJ2-5,TRBD2,NA,TRBV7-7,TGTGCCAGCAGCTTAACTAGCGCGGAGACCCAGTACTTC,CASSLTSAETQYF
TRBJ2-5,NA,NA,TRBV2,TGTGCCAGCAGTGAAGGGGGCCAGGGGCAAGAGACCCAGTACTTC,CASSEGGQGQETQYF
TRBJ1-1,NA,once,TRBV19,TGTGCCAGTAGTACCGAACAGGGAAGCAGTGAAGCTTTCTTT,CASSTEQGSSEAFF
TRBJ2-7,TRBD1,NA,TRBV2,TGTGCCAGCGGATCCGGGACAGGGACTTACGAGCAGTACTTC,CASGSGTGTYEQYF
TRBJ1-3,NA,NA,TRBV7-9,TGTGCCAGCAGCCTCGCAGCGGGGGGCGATTTAGGGAACACCATATATTTT,CASSLAAGGDLGNTIYF
TRBJ1-6,NA,NA,TRBV5-6,TGTGCCAGCAGACCAGACAGGAATTCACCCCTCCACTTT,CASRPDRNSPLHF
TRBJ1-2,NA,NA,TRBV12-5,TGTGCTAGTGGTTTGCCATGGGACATCTATGGCTACACCTTC,CASGLPWDIYGYTF
TRBJ1-5,NA,few,TRBV6-1,TGTGCCAGCAGTGAAGCTGGGAGGGCAAATCAGCCCCAGCATTTT,CASSEAGRANQPQHF
TRBJ2-7,TRBD1,once,TRBV5-1,TGCGCCAGCAGCTTGGGGGACAGGGGTTGGTCCTACGAGCAGTACTTC,CASSLGDRGWSYEQYF
TRBJ1-4,NA,NA,TRBV7-9,TGTGCCAGCAGTATAGAACAGGGTGGTGAAAAACTGTTTTTT,CASSIEQGGEKLFF